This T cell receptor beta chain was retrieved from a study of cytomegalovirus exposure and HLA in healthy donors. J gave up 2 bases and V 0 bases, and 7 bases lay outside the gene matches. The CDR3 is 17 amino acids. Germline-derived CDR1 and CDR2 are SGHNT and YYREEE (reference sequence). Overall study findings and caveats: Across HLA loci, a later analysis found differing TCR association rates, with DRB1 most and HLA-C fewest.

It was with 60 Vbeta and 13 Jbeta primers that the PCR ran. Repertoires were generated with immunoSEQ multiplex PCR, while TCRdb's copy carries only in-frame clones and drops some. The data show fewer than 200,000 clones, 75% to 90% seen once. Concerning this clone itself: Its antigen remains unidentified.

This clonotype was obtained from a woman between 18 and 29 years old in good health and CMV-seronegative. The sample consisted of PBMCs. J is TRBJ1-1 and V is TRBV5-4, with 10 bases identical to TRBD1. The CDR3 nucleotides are TGTGCCAGCAGCTTGGAGGGACAGGGGAGTAACAACACTGAAGCTTTCTTT. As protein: CASSLEGQGSNNTEAFF.